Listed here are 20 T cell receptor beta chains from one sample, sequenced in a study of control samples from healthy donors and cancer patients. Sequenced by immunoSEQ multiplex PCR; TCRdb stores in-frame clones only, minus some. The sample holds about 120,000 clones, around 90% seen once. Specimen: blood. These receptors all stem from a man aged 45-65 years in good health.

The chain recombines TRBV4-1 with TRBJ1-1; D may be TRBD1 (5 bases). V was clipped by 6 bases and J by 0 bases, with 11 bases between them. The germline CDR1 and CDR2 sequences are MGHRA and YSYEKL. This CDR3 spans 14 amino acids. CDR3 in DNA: TGCGCCAGCAGGATGGGGCCGATGAACACTGAAGCTTTCTTT. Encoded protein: CASRMGPMNTEAFF.

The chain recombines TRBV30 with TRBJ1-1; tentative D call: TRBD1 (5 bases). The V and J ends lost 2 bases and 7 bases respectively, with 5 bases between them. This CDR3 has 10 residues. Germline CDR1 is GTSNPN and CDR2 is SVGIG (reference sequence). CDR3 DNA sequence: TGTGCCTGGAGTCAGGGTGAAGCTTTCTTT. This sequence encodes CAWSQGEAFF.

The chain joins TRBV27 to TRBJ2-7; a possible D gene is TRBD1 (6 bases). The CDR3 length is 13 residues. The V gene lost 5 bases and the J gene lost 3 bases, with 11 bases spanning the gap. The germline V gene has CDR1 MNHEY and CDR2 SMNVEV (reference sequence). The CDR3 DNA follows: TGTGCCAGCAGTGCCCGACAGGTCTACGAGCAGTACTTC. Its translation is CASSARQVYEQYF.

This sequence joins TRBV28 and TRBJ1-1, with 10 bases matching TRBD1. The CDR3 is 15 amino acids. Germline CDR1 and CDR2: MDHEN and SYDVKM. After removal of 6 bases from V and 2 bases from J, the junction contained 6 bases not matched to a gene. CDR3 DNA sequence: TGTGCCAGCAGCGACAGGGGGCAGGGCAACACTGAAGCTTTCTTT. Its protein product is CASSDRGQGNTEAFF. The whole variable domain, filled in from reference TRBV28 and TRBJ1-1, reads DVKVTQSSRYLVKRTGEKVFLECVQDMDHENMFWYRQDPGLGLRLIYFSYDVKMKEKGDIPEGYSVSREKKERFSLILESASTNQTSMYLCASSDRGQGNTEAFFGQGTRLTVV.

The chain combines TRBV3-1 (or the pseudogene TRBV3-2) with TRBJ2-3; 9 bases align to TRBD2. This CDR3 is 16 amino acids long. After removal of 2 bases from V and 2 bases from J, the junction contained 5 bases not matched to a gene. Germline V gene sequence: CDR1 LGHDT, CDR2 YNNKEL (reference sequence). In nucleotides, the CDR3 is TGTGCCAGCAGCCAAAGCCTAGCGGGGTCCACAGATACGCAGTATTTT. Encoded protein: CASSQSLAGSTDTQYF.

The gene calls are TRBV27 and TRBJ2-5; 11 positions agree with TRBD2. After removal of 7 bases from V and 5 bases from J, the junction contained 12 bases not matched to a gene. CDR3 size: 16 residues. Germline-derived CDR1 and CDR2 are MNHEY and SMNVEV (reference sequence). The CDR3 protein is CASTPLAGGLGETQYF. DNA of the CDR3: TGTGCCAGCACCCCTCTAGCGGGGGGTTTGGGGGAGACCCAGTACTTC.

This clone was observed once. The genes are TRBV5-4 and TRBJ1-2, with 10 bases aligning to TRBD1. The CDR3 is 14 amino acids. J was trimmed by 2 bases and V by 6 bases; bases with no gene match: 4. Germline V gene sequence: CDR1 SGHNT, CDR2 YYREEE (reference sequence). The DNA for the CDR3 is TGTGCCAGCACCCGGACAGGGGGGAACTATGGCTACACCTTC. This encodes CASTRTGGNYGYTF.

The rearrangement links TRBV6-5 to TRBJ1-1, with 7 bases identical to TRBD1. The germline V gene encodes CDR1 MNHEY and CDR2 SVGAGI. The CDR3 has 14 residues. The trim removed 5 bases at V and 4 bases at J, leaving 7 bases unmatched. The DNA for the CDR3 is TGTGCCAGCAGTCCCCAGGGGGGTGGCACTGAAGCTTTCTTT. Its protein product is CASSPQGGGTEAFF.

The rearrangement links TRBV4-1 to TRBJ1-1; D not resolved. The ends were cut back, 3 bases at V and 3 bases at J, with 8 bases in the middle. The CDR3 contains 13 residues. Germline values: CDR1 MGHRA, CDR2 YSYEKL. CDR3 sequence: CASSHIMDTEAFF. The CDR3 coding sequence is TGCGCCAGCAGCCACATCATGGACACTGAAGCTTTCTTT.

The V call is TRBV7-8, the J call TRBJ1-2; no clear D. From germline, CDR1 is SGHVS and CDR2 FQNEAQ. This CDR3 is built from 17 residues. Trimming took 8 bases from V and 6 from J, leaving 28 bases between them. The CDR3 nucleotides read TGTGCCAGCCTCAAAGAGAGGGTCGTCCGGGAGGCGGATGGCTACACCTTC. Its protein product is CASLKERVVREADGYTF.

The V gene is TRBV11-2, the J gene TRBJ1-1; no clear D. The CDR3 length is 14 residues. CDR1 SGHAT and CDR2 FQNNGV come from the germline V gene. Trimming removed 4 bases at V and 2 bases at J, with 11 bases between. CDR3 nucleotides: TGTGCCAGCAGCTCCCCAATGATTAACACTGAAGCTTTCTTT. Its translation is CASSSPMINTEAFF.

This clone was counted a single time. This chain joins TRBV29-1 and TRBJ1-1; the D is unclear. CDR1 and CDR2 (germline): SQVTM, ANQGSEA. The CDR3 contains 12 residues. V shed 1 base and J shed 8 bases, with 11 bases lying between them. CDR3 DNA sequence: TGCAGCGTTGAAGGCCGCCCGGGGGAAGCTTTCTTT. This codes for CSVEGRPGEAFF.

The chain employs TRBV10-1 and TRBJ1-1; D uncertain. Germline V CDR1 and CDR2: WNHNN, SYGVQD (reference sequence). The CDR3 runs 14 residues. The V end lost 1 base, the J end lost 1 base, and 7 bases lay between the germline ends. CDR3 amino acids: CASSEWHRNTEAFF. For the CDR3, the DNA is TGCGCCAGCAGTGAGTGGCACAGGAACACTGAAGCTTTCTTT.

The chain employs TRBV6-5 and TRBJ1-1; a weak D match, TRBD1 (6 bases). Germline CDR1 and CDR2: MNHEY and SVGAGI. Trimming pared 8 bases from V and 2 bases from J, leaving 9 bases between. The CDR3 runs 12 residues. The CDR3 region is CASLTGNTEAFF. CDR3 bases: TGTGCCAGCCTGACAGGAAACACTGAAGCTTTCTTT.

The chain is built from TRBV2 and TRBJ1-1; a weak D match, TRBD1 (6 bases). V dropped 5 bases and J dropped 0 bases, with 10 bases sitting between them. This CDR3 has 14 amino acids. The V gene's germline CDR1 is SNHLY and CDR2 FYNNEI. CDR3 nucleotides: TGTGCCAGCAGTACAGGGATCATGAACACTGAAGCTTTCTTT. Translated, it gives CASSTGIMNTEAFF.

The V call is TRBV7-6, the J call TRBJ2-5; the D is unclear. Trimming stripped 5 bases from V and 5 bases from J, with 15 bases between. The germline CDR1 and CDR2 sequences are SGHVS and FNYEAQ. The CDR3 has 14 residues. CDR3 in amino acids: CASSPMAPLETQYF. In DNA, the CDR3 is TGTGCCAGCAGCCCCATGGCCCCTCTCGAGACCCAGTACTTC.

Here the CDR3 reads CASTSIGAGGREKLFF. CDR3 nucleotides: TGTGCCAGCACATCAATTGGGGCAGGGGGCAGGGAAAAACTGTTTTTT. This chain uses TRBV6-4 with TRBJ1-4, with 8 positions matching TRBD1. V dropped 7 bases and J dropped 8; count of bases not matched to a gene: 15. CDR3 length: 16 residues. CDR1 and CDR2 from the germline V gene are MRHNA and SNTAGT.

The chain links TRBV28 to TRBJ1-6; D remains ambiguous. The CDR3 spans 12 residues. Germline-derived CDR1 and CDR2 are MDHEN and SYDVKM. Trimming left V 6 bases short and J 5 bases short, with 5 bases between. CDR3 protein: CASSPDNSPLHF. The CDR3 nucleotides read TGTGCCAGCAGCCCAGATAATTCACCCCTCCACTTT.

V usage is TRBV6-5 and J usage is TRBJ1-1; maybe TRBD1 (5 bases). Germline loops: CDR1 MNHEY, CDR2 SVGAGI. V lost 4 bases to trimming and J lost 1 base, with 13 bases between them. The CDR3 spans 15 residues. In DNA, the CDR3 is TGTGCCAGCAGTTCATCGACGGGGGGGAACACTGAAGCTTTCTTT. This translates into CASSSSTGGNTEAFF.

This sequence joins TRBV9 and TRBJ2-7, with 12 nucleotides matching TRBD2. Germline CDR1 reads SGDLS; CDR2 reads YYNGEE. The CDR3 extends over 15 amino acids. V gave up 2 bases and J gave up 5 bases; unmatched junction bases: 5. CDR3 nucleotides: TGTGCCAGCAGCGTCACTAGCGGGGGGTGGGACGAGCAGTACTTC. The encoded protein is CASSVTSGGWDEQYF.